Listed here are 10 T cell receptor beta chains from one sample, sequenced in a study of cytomegalovirus exposure and HLA in healthy donors. Vbeta (60) and Jbeta (13) primers were used in the PCR. Sequencing used immunoSEQ multiplex PCR; TCRdb keeps in-frame clones, though not all of them. Here the sample spans 140,000 or so clones, around four fifths being singletons. Sequenced material: PBMCs. All receptors come from a male donor in good health and CMV-seronegative.

The chain's CDR3 is CASSLYSGNEQFF. CDR3 DNA: TGTGCCAGCAGCTTATACTCGGGGAATGAGCAGTTCTTC. The chain employs TRBV7-2 and TRBJ2-1, with D possibly TRBD2 on 5 matching bases. Trimming left V 2 bases short and J 7 bases short, with 9 bases between. Germline assignment: CDR1 SGHTA and CDR2 FQGNSA. The CDR3 runs to 13 residues. The full variable domain, completed using reference TRBV7-2 and TRBJ2-1, is GAGVSQSPSNKVTEKGKDVELRCDPISGHTALYWYRQSLGQGLEFLIYFQGNSAPDKSGLPSDRFSAERTGGSVSTLTIQRTQQEDSAVYLCASSLYSGNEQFFGPGTRLTVL.

This clone showed up just a few times. V is TRBV11-2 and J is TRBJ2-7; 8 bases agree with TRBD1. This CDR3 spans 14 amino acids. After removal of 5 bases from V and 3 bases from J, the junction contained 6 bases not matched to a gene. Germline CDR1 SGHAT, CDR2 FQNNGV. The chain's CDR3 is CASSPRDRNYEQYF. The CDR3 DNA reads TGTGCCAGCAGCCCCCGGGACAGGAACTACGAGCAGTACTTC.

The chain joins TRBV7-3 to TRBJ2-3; D is uncertain. The CDR3 sequence is 15 residues long. V was cut by 0 bases and J by 3 bases, with 10 bases left in between. Germline lookup yields CDR1 SGHTA and CDR2 FQGTGA. The CDR3: CASSLTPIQTDTQYF. As DNA, the CDR3 is TGTGCCAGCAGCTTAACCCCGATTCAGACAGATACGCAGTATTTT. The variable domain in full, with the rest retrieved from reference TRBV7-3 and TRBJ2-3, is GAGVSQTPSNKVTEKGKYVELRCDPISGHTALYWYRQSLGQGPEFLIYFQGTGAADDSGLPNDRFFAVRPEGSVSTLKIQRTERGDSAVYLCASSLTPIQTDTQYFGPGTRLTVL.

The V gene is TRBV7-2, the J gene TRBJ1-6; no definite D call. Trimming stripped 1 base from V and 9 bases from J, with 16 bases between. Germline CDR1 SGHTA, CDR2 FQGNSA. The CDR3 has 16 residues. The CDR3 loop reads CASSLEFFLSGSPLHF. The CDR3, as DNA: TGTGCCAGCAGCTTAGAATTCTTTTTGTCGGGTTCACCCCTCCACTTT. Filled out from reference TRBV7-2 and TRBJ1-6, the complete variable domain reads GAGVSQSPSNKVTEKGKDVELRCDPISGHTALYWYRQSLGQGLEFLIYFQGNSAPDKSGLPSDRFSAERTGGSVSTLTIQRTQQEDSAVYLCASSLEFFLSGSPLHFGNGTRLTVT.

V gene TRBV5-1 combines with J gene TRBJ1-2; 8 positions agree with TRBD1. The trim removed 3 bases at V and 2 bases at J, leaving 12 bases unmatched. The CDR3 covers 17 residues. The V gene's germline CDR1 is SGHRS and CDR2 YFSETQ. DNA for the CDR3: TGCGCCAGCAGCTACGGGGGGACGGGACAGGCCAACTATGGCTACACCTTC. As protein: CASSYGGTGQANYGYTF.

This clone was detected only a few times. The chain recombines TRBV6-1 with TRBJ1-2, with a possible D match to TRBD1 (5 bases). Germline lookup yields CDR1 MNHNS and CDR2 SASEGT. V lost 2 bases and J 8 bases, leaving 15 bases between the germline ends. CDR3 length: 14 residues. CDR3 DNA sequence: TGTGCCAGCAGTGAACGGACAAAGGGTGACGGCTACACCTTC. Translation gives CASSERTKGDGYTF.

This clone was counted a single time. V gene TRBV10-3 combines with J gene TRBJ2-7; the D gene is possibly TRBD2 (5 bases). CDR1 is ENHRY, CDR2 SYGVKD, per germline. The CDR3 length is 13 residues. Trimming removed 3 bases at V and 1 base at J, with 7 bases between. DNA for the CDR3: TGTGCCATCAGTGAACGGACTTCCTACGAGCAGTACTTC. Its translation: CAISERTSYEQYF.

This chain links TRBV27 with TRBJ2-1; 10 nucleotides align to TRBD1. The length of the CDR3 is 15 residues. In germline, CDR1 is MNHEY, CDR2 SMNVEV (reference sequence). J lost 10 bases, V lost 6 bases, and 12 bases had no gene match. CDR3 amino acids: CASSPGTGVGREQFF. The CDR3 coding sequence is TGTGCCAGCAGCCCCGGGACAGGGGTCGGGAGAGAGCAGTTCTTC.

The V call is TRBV4-1, the J call TRBJ2-2; tentatively, D is TRBD1 (7 bases). Trimming stripped 4 bases from V and 7 bases from J, with 22 bases between. CDR1 is MGHRA, CDR2 YSYEKL, per germline. The CDR3 runs to 17 residues. This CDR3 is CASSRPRQGGSVGELFF. The CDR3 coding sequence is TGCGCCAGCAGCCGCCCAAGGCAGGGGGGTTCGGTCGGGGAGCTGTTTTTT.

The chain employs TRBV9 and TRBJ1-1; no clear D gene. V was pared by 0 bases and J by 7 bases, with 10 bases between. Germline V lookup: CDR1 SGDLS, CDR2 YYNGEE. The CDR3 totals 13 residues. The CDR3 region has the DNA TGTGCCAGCAGCGTAGATGGGAGTGGTGAAGCTTTCTTT. Residues: CASSVDGSGEAFF.